This T cell receptor (beta chain) stems from a study of read filtering for tumor transcriptome and immune sequencing. Looking at the study overall: TCR-mapped reads were about 3.5 to 10.27 million with IR-seq versus about 85 to 1,300 with RNA-seq. Broader study findings: In IR-seq, single-read clonotypes were approximately 79% of clonotypes but approximately 3.5% of reads.

This clonotype was recorded many times. No antigen is known for it. From about 400 ng of RNA, a library with molecular barcoded alpha/delta and beta/gamma adaptors was made. TCRdb re-derived calls from the reads in MiXCR, one entry per CDR3 protein. The sample holds tens of thousands of distinct CDR3 sequences, around 18% seen once. The length of the CDR3 is 14 residues. Germline lookup yields CDR1 SGDLS and CDR2 YYNGEE. Trimming left V 0 bases short and J 3 bases short, with 7 bases between. Source material: a population of CD138-negative cells sorted from bone marrow. The receptor's source is a donor aged 40 or older with multiple myeloma. V is TRBV9 and J is TRBJ2-1; D is possibly TRBD2 (6 bases). The CDR3 reads CASSVAGDYNEQFF. DNA of the CDR3: TGTGCCAGCAGCGTAGCGGGAGACTACAATGAGCAGTTCTTC.